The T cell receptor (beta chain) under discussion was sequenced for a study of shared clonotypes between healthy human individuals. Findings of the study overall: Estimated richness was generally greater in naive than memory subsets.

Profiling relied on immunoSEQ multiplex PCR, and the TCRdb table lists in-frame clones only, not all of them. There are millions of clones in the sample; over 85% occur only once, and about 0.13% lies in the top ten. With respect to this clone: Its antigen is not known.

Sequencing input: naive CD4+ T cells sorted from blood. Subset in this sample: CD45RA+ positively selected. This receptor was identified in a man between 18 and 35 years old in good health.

CDR3 sequence: CASSPDRGLYGYTF. In DNA form, the CDR3 reads TGTGCCAGCAGCCCGGACAGGGGGCTGTATGGCTACACCTTC. V gene TRBV2 combines with J gene TRBJ1-2, with TRBD1 identical over 11 bases. CDR1 and CDR2 from the germline V gene are SNHLY and FYNNEI. Losses at the gene ends were 6 bases for V and 5 bases for J; bases not matched to a gene: 5. There are 14 residues in the CDR3.